This T cell receptor beta chain originates from a study of T cell repertoires in cytomegalovirus infection (dated by TCRdb to the late 2010s). As for the study more broadly: Peptide stimulations targeted recently identified HLA-C-restricted CMV epitopes, whose presentation resists viral immunomodulation, together with well-studied HLA-B-restricted epitopes. Donor HLA type was relevant to the analysis, because carriage of CMV infection together with the matching HLA type was indicated by public TCR beta signatures.

What the authors observed across the whole study: The ex vivo response was dominated by HLA-C-restricted CMV-specific TCR beta clonotypes, which also provided the single most frequent clonotype in two of eight donors. In both this cohort and an independent cohort of 352 donors, the cumulative frequency of public TCR beta family members distinguished carriers of CMV infection plus the relevant HLA type.

Counted from cysteine to phenylalanine, this CDR3 has 15 amino acids. Kept here is only the CDR3 DNA, which spans 45 bases and is read in frame from base 1. CDR1 SGHAT and CDR2 FQNNGV were looked up in the germline V gene. The junction shows trimming of 0 bases on V and 2 bases on J, plus 11 bases between the germline ends. In the case of this clonotype: The clone's antigen remains unknown. The input lacks base qualities; no much larger clone sits a single base away.

What the treatment or condition label conveys for this sample: in vitro stimulation with specific CMV peptide epitopes to enrich CMV-specific T cells. The instrument given in TCRdb is Illumina HiSeq 1500. The public reads were run again by TCRdb, first through fastp at Q25 and then through MiXCR, and only productive beta chains were kept. Every distinct CDR3 protein forms one entry, paired with its most common genes and DNA. The sample yields roughly 180,000 distinct CDR3 sequences; less than 25% were counted once. Roughly 27% of the sample comes from the top ten. This receptor was obtained from a human donor in good health (CMV status not recorded). Some clones in this sample may be carry-over from other donors' samples. This specimen was CD8+ T cells from cultured PBMCs, taken from culture after CMV antigen stimulation. The rearranged chain carries TRBV11-2 and TRBJ2-7; the D segment cannot be called with confidence. The CDR3 sequence is CASSLDLSRTYEQYF. In nucleotide form, the sequence is TGTGCCAGCAGCTTAGATCTTTCCCGTACCTACGAGCAGTACTTC.